These 14 T cell receptor beta chains were sequenced from one sample in a study of T cell responses to AZD1222 COVID-19 vaccine. Profiling relied on immunoSEQ multiplex PCR, and the TCRdb table lists in-frame clones only, not all of them. The sample lists fewer than 250,000 clones, about 93% seen once, with less than 1.2% in the top ten. The starting material was peripheral blood, obtained on day 0 of MenACWY control vaccination. The receptors shown here come from an adult in good health.

The chain uses TRBV7-3 and TRBJ2-3; D perhaps matches TRBD1 (6 bases). The CDR3 length is 17 residues. The germline CDR1 and CDR2 sequences are SGHTA and FQGTGA. V lost 6 bases and J 1 base, leaving 20 bases between the germline ends. CDR3 in amino acids: CASRGADPQRGTDTQYF. The DNA for the CDR3 is TGTGCCAGCAGGGGGGCGGACCCACAGCGCGGCACAGATACGCAGTATTTT.

About this clone: Other nucleotide sequences in the sample specify the same CDR3. This rearrangement joins TRBV5-4 to TRBJ1-2, with unresolved D. The CDR3 is made up of 14 amino acids. Trimming left V 4 bases short and J 0 bases short, with 10 bases between. CDR1 and CDR2 (germline): SGHNT, YYREEE (reference sequence). CDR3 coding DNA: TGTGCCAGCAGCCTGGGCGGGACTAACTATGGCTACACCTTC. Translated, it gives CASSLGGTNYGYTF.

This clone was seen a few times. The chain links TRBV4-1 to TRBJ2-5; perhaps TRBD1 as D (6 bases). Germline loops: CDR1 MGHRA, CDR2 YSYEKL. With 4 bases removed from V and 3 bases from J, the gap between germline ends came to 15 bases. The CDR3 has 15 amino acids. The CDR3 DNA is TGCGCCAGCAGCCCCCAGACAGGTAGAGAAGAGACCCAGTACTTC. Translated: CASSPQTGREETQYF.

The CDR3 DNA sequence: TGTGCCAGCAGCTCTGGGACAGGGTCTCAGCCCCAGCATTTT. Translating it yields CASSSGTGSQPQHF. The chain couples TRBV7-9 to TRBJ1-5; TRBD1 matches 9 bases. V shed 4 bases and J 6 bases; nucleotides not matched to a gene: 4. Germline loops: CDR1 SEHNR, CDR2 FQNEAQ (reference sequence). This CDR3 region has 14 residues.

The chain employs TRBV7-2 and TRBJ2-2; 10 bases are shared with TRBD2. The length of the CDR3 is 16 residues. After removal of 1 base from V and 5 bases from J, the junction contained 4 bases not matched to a gene. The germline gives CDR1 SGHTA, CDR2 FQGNSA. The CDR3 loop reads CASSLVAGGGTGELFF. CDR3 nucleotides: TGTGCCAGCAGCTTAGTAGCGGGGGGAGGAACCGGGGAGCTGTTTTTT.

J is TRBJ1-1 and V is TRBV4-3; D gene uncertain. This CDR3 contains 13 residues. CDR1 and CDR2 (germline): LGHNA, YSLEER. V lost 0 bases, J lost 7 bases, and 9 bases lay in between. CDR3 nucleotide sequence: TGCGCCAGCAGCCAAGATAGGGCTGGTGAAGCTTTCTTT. This translates into CASSQDRAGEAFF.

This chain joins TRBV6-5 and TRBJ1-3, with TRBD1 matching over 7 bases. V lost 4 bases, J lost 4 bases, and 4 bases stayed unmatched. Germline V gene data show CDR1 as MNHEY and CDR2 as SVGAGI. The CDR3 loop spans 14 amino acids. The CDR3 protein is CASSLDRAGNTIYF. In DNA, the CDR3 is TGTGCCAGCAGTTTAGACAGGGCCGGAAACACCATATATTTT.

This clone appeared a single time. Other DNA sequences of this sample code for an identical CDR3. The chain couples TRBV6-2 or TRBV6-3 to TRBJ1-2; 7 bases are shared with TRBD1. The CDR3 extends over 13 amino acids. The V gene end was trimmed by 0 bases and the J gene end by 7 bases; junction bases not matched to a gene: 2. Germline V gene data show CDR1 as MNHEY and CDR2 as SVGEGT. CDR3 sequence (DNA): TGTGCCAGCAGTTACTCCGCAGGGGGTGGCTACACCTTC. This encodes CASSYSAGGGYTF.

This chain uses TRBV13 with TRBJ2-2; 7 bases line up with TRBD1. Trimming took 5 bases from V and 0 from J; bases not matched to a gene: 3. Germline CDR1 PRHDT, CDR2 FYEKMQ (reference sequence). The length of the CDR3 is 15 residues. The CDR3 reads CASSLGQTNTGELFF. CDR3 nucleotides: TGTGCCAGCAGCCTGGGACAGACGAACACCGGGGAGCTGTTTTTT. Filled out from reference TRBV13 and TRBJ2-2, the complete variable domain reads AAGVIQSPRHLIKEKRETATLKCYPIPRHDTVYWYQQGPGQDPQFLISFYEKMQSDKGSIPDRFSAQQFSDYHSELNMSSLELGDSALYFCASSLGQTNTGELFFGEGSRLTVL.

V and J are TRBV5-4 and TRBJ1-1; 7 nucleotides line up with TRBD1. The germline CDR1 and CDR2 sequences are SGHNT and YYREEE (reference sequence). Germline trimming cut 0 bases from V and 4 bases from J; bases unmatched to any gene: 6. This CDR3 is built from 15 residues. In DNA form, the CDR3 reads TGTGCCAGCAGCTTGGCCGACAGGGTGGGCACTGAAGCTTTCTTT. Its translation is CASSLADRVGTEAFF.

This clone was counted a few times. V usage is TRBV28 and J usage is TRBJ2-1; no definite D call. Germline loops: CDR1 MDHEN, CDR2 SYDVKM. The CDR3 sequence is 14 residues long. V was pared by 7 bases and J by 3 bases, with 13 bases between. CDR3 residues: CASTPANIYNEQFF. The CDR3 DNA reads as TGTGCCAGCACCCCGGCGAACATCTACAATGAGCAGTTCTTC. The complete variable domain, with remaining parts taken from reference TRBV28 and TRBJ2-1, reads DVKVTQSSRYLVKRTGEKVFLECVQDMDHENMFWYRQDPGLGLRLIYFSYDVKMKEKGDIPEGYSVSREKKERFSLILESASTNQTSMYLCASTPANIYNEQFFGPGTRLTVL.

This clone came up once. V usage is TRBV4-2 and J usage is TRBJ2-5, with TRBD2 as a possible D gene (5 bases). V lost 0 bases and J lost 2, with 10 bases in between. The CDR3 totals 15 residues. Per the germline V gene, CDR1 is LGHNA and CDR2 is YNFKEQ. The CDR3 DNA is TGTGCCAGCAGCCAAGATCGTCCGGGGCAAGAGACCCAGTACTTC. Its translation: CASSQDRPGQETQYF.

The chain's CDR3 is CASSVDPQGGRDGYTF. The CDR3 DNA reads as TGTGCCAGCAGCGTAGACCCACAAGGCGGTAGGGATGGCTACACCTTC. The rearrangement links TRBV9 to TRBJ1-2; D not resolved. V lost 0 bases, J lost 6 bases, and 18 bases lay in between. The CDR3 is 16 amino acids. In germline, CDR1 is SGDLS, CDR2 YYNGEE.

This chain links TRBV5-6 with TRBJ1-6; 11 nucleotides line up with TRBD1. Trimming removed 4 bases from V and 1 base from J; junction bases left unmatched: 1. The CDR3 consists of 16 residues. Germline V gives CDR1 SGHDT, CDR2 YYEEEE. The CDR3 sequence is CASSRDRGSYNSPLHF. DNA of the CDR3: TGTGCCAGCAGCCGGGACAGGGGGTCCTATAATTCACCCCTCCACTTT.